Listed here are 17 T cell receptor beta chains from one sample, sequenced in a study of CD8+CD57+ T cells in acquired aplastic anemia. Genomic DNA acted as the template from which TCR beta VDJ combination and CDR3 sequence profiling were carried out. TCRdb reprocessed the reads via MiXCR and lists one record per CDR3 protein. In the table there are about 240,000 distinct CDR3 sequences, around 45% of which are singletons. An expansion of CD8+CD57+ cells by flow cytometry had been shown in patients chosen for sequencing. The specimen was sorted CD4+, CD8+, or CD8+CD57+ T cells (not recorded which) from PBMCs. The receptor set was obtained from a human donor with aplastic anemia.

This clonotype was seen repeatedly, ten times or more. The genes are TRBV7-8 and TRBJ1-1; D may be TRBD1 (6 bases). With 5 bases removed from V and 2 bases from J, the gap between germline ends came to 21 bases. The CDR3 is made up of 17 amino acids. Germline V gene lookup returns CDR1 SGHVS and CDR2 FQNEAQ. The CDR3 DNA reads TGTGCCAGCAGCCCGAGGGACTCGGGACACGAAAACACTGAAGCTTTCTTT. This encodes CASSPRDSGHENTEAFF.

In this sample, this clonotype turned up many times. The chain links TRBV5-6 to TRBJ1-2; D might be TRBD1 (6 bases). Germline CDR1 is SGHDT and CDR2 is YYEEEE. V was shortened by 0 bases and J by 4 bases, with 16 bases between the two germline ends. The CDR3 contains 16 residues. The CDR3: CASSLVRGKNFYGYTF. The CDR3 DNA follows: TGTGCCAGCAGCTTGGTTAGGGGGAAGAACTTCTATGGCTACACCTTC.

V and J are TRBV7-3 and TRBJ2-7; 8 nucleotides agree with TRBD1. Matching the DNA end better, TRBJ2-1 makes the J call doubtful. This CDR3 comprises 13 residues. The germline V gene has CDR1 SGHTA and CDR2 FQGTGA. CDR3 amino acids: CASSVGQGYEQFF. In DNA, the CDR3 is TGTGCCAGCAGCGTCGGACAGGGCTATGAGCAGTTCTTC.

This clonotype was counted ten times or more. This chain joins TRBV3-1 and TRBJ2-7; D gene ambiguous. In germline, CDR1 is LGHDT, CDR2 YNNKEL (reference sequence). This CDR3 has 13 amino acids. V was clipped by 0 bases and J by 3 bases, with 6 bases between them. The CDR3 DNA reads as TGTGCCAGCAGCCAAGAGATCTACTACGAGCAGTACTTC. It yields the protein CASSQEIYYEQYF.

This clonotype was observed at least ten times. The chain joins TRBV3-1 to TRBJ2-7, with D perhaps TRBD1 (6 bases). This CDR3 region has 14 residues. CDR1 LGHDT and CDR2 YNNKEL come from the germline V gene (reference sequence). Deletions cut 2 bases from V and 6 bases from J, with 14 bases between. DNA for the CDR3: TGTGCCAGCAGCCAACAGACAGGAGTGGGCGAGCAGTACTTC. This encodes CASSQQTGVGEQYF.

This clonotype turned up a few times. CDR3 in DNA: TGTGCCTGGAACCCGGGACTAGCGGCCGCGGATGAGCAGTTCTTC. It encodes CAWNPGLAAADEQFF. This rearrangement joins TRBV7-3 to TRBJ2-1; 11 nucleotides align to TRBD2. J lost 8 bases, V lost 11 bases, and 14 bases had no gene match. The CDR3 sequence is 15 residues long. The V gene's germline CDR1 is SGHTA and CDR2 FQGTGA.

The chain carries TRBV6-1 and TRBJ1-2; TRBD1 aligns across 8 bases. The CDR3 is 19 amino acids. Trimming took 6 bases from V and 4 from J; bases not matched to a gene: 22. Germline V gene sequence: CDR1 MNHNS, CDR2 SASEGT. CDR3 amino acids: CASSNPRDRSREEGYGYTF. CDR3 nucleotide sequence: TGTGCCAGCAGCAATCCCCGGGACAGGTCCCGAGAGGAAGGCTATGGCTACACCTTC.

This clonotype was detected many times. A junction end diverges from the germline sequence, so it may reflect a read error. V is TRBV6-1 and J is TRBJ1-6; D not resolved. The CDR3 is made up of 13 amino acids. CDR1 is MNHNS and CDR2 is SASEGT in the germline V gene. This chain's CDR3 is CASREGGNSPLHF. In DNA, the CDR3 is TGTGCCAGCAGGGAAGGAGGGAATTCACCCCTCCACTTT.

This clonotype was seen at least ten times. The chain links TRBV5-1 to TRBJ1-1, with a tentative D call TRBD1 (6 bases). The ends were cut back, 4 bases at V and 3 bases at J, with 13 bases in the middle. This CDR3 contains 14 residues. CDR1 and CDR2 (germline): SGHRS, YFSETQ. The CDR3 loop is CASSEKGGYTEAFF. The CDR3 region has the DNA TGCGCCAGCAGCGAAAAAGGGGGGTACACTGAAGCTTTCTTT.

The V and J genes are TRBV10-3 and TRBJ2-7, with no clear D. The CDR3 has 14 amino acids. V was shortened by 3 bases and J by 4 bases, with 13 bases between the two germline ends. Germline assignment: CDR1 ENHRY and CDR2 SYGVKD. The CDR3 loop reads CAISDTSSHYEQYF. The CDR3, as DNA: TGTGCCATCAGTGATACGTCTTCACATTACGAGCAGTACTTC.

In this sample, this clonotype turned up a few times. A much more abundant neighbour one base away suggests this may be a read error. V and J are TRBV7-9 and TRBJ1-1; possibly TRBD1 for D (6 bases). V shed 5 bases and J shed 7 bases, with 14 bases lying between them. CDR1 and CDR2 (germline): SEHNR, FQNEAQ (reference sequence). The length of the CDR3 is 13 residues. The CDR3, as DNA: TGTGCCAGCAGCAGGACAGAAGTTTTTGAAGCTTTCTTT. Its translation is CASSRTEVFEAFF.

The chain links TRBV3-1 to TRBJ2-7, with D hard to call. This CDR3 has 16 amino acids. Trimming removed 8 bases from V and 0 bases from J, with 20 bases in between. Looked up from germline, CDR1 is LGHDT and CDR2 is YNNKEL (reference sequence). The CDR3 nucleotides are TGTGCCAGCCCCCCCTCGAAGGGCGGTATCTCCTACGAGCAGTACGTC. Residues: CASPPSKGGISYEQYV.

The chain combines TRBV19 with TRBJ2-3, with 8 bases fitting TRBD2. The germline V gene encodes CDR1 LNHDA and CDR2 SQIVND (reference sequence). Trimming at V came to 5 bases and at J to 2 bases, leaving 3 bases not matched to a gene. The CDR3 totals 14 residues. CDR3 protein: CASSLAGHTDTQYF. CDR3 DNA: TGTGCCAGTAGTCTAGCGGGCCACACAGATACGCAGTATTTT.

This clonotype was recorded at least ten times. Here the CDR3 DNA reads TGTGCCAGCAGCACAGCAAACTACGAGCAGTACTTC. This codes for CASSTANYEQYF. The chain links TRBV11-2 to TRBJ2-7, with D hard to call. The CDR3 has 12 residues. With 5 bases removed from V and 3 bases from J, the gap between germline ends came to 8 bases. CDR1 is SGHAT and CDR2 is FQNNGV in the germline V gene.

This clonotype occurred a few times. V usage is TRBV2 and J usage is TRBJ2-1, with D hard to call. Trimming stripped 2 bases from V and 8 bases from J, with 4 bases between. The length of the CDR3 is 11 residues. Germline CDR1 and CDR2: SNHLY and FYNNEI. The CDR3 region is CASSEQYEQFF. The CDR3 nucleotides are TGTGCCAGCAGTGAACAGTATGAGCAGTTCTTC.

This clonotype was observed a few times. V gene TRBV30 combines with J gene TRBJ1-1; no firm D call. CDR1 is GTSNPN, CDR2 SVGIG, per germline (reference sequence). The CDR3 consists of 11 residues. Trimming stripped 4 bases from V and 3 bases from J, with 6 bases between. The CDR3 protein is CAWNGYTEAFF. The CDR3 region has the DNA TGTGCCTGGAATGGATACACTGAAGCTTTCTTT. The entire variable domain, with the rest obtained from reference TRBV30 and TRBJ1-1, is as follows: SQTIHQWPATLVQPVGSPLSLECTVEGTSNPNLYWYRQAAGRGLQLLFYSVGIGQISSEVPQNLSASRPQDRQFILSSKKLLLSDSGFYLCAWNGYTEAFFGQGTRLTVV.

This clonotype came up once. The chain recombines TRBV7-9 with TRBJ2-3, with 7 bases matching TRBD1. J gave up 3 bases and V 5 bases, and 8 bases lay outside the gene matches. The CDR3 length is 15 residues. In germline, CDR1 is SEHNR, CDR2 FQNEAQ (reference sequence). Here the CDR3 reads CASSPDRAKTDTQYF. Written as DNA, the CDR3 is TGTGCCAGCAGCCCCGACAGGGCAAAGACAGATACGCAGTATTTT.